These 28 T cell receptor gamma chains were all obtained from the same sample, sequenced in a study of gamma delta lymphoproliferative disorders and STAT genes. TCRdb re-identified clones in the multiplex PCR reads via CATT. This sample has 2,500 or so gamma-chain clones, with 10% to 13% found just once. Sequencing used genomic DNA taken from PBMCs of patients and controls. The sequencing sample was made of blood. These receptor sequences come from a human donor in good health.

This clone was found a few times. The DNA is left out, because the CDR3 cannot be placed on it with certainty; the CDR3 is given as TCRdb lists it. The V gene is given as TRGV11, and no J gene call is available. TRGV11 is classed as an ORF, of uncertain function. The CDR3 length is 17 residues, termini included. Here the CDR3 reads CTTVPAGLRTTGWFKIF.

This clone is judged medium-sized (0.01 to 0.1%). The V gene is TRGV4, the J gene TRGJP1. TCRdb is silent on the J gene; assignment here came from matching the DNA to germline. This CDR3 comprises 15 residues. Germline CDR1 is EGSTGY and CDR2 is YDSYTSSV. V shed 0 bases and J 4 bases; nucleotides not matched to a gene: 5. CDR3 nucleotides: TGTGCCACCTGGGATGGGGTGAACACTGGTTGGTTCAAGATATTT. It yields the protein CATWDGVNTGWFKIF.

In this sample, this clone is medium-sized (0.01 to 0.1%). V and J are TRGV8 and TRGJP2. Matching the DNA to germline supplied the J gene, which TCRdb does not give. This CDR3 has 14 residues. The V and J ends lost 5 bases and 3 bases, in that order; junction bases with no gene match: 6. Germline CDR1 and CDR2: VENAVY and YDSYNSRV. The CDR3 nucleotides read TGTGCCACCTGGGGAGGAGGTAGTGATTGGATCAAGACGTTT. Its protein product is CATWGGGSDWIKTF.

This clone is judged medium-sized. The chain is built from TRGV11 and TRGJ1 or TRGJ2. Here the J gene came from matching the DNA to germline, since TCRdb omits it. TRGV11 belongs to the ORF category, with a function that is uncertain. J gave up 5 bases and V 2 bases, and 9 bases lay outside the gene matches. This CDR3 is 15 amino acids long. The CDR3 nucleotides read TGTGCCTGCTGGATTAGGCGCCGGGAGGATTATAAGAAACTCTTT. As protein: CACWIRRREDYKKLF.

Sample share makes this clone medium-sized. The rearrangement joins TRGV2 to TRGJ1 or TRGJ2. The J gene is not listed in TCRdb, so it was assigned here from a DNA match to germline. This CDR3 has 13 amino acids. After removal of 0 bases from V and 12 bases from J, the junction contained 11 bases not matched to a gene. Germline CDR1 and CDR2: EGSNGY and YDSYNSKV. CDR3 DNA: TGTGCCACCTGGGACGGGCCTCCCCGGATGAAACTCTTT. As protein: CATWDGPPRMKLF.

This clone is termed medium-sized (0.01 to 0.1%). Written as DNA, the CDR3 is TGTGCCACCTGGGACGGGCTGAAATATTATAAGAAACTCTTT. It translates to CATWDGLKYYKKLF. This chain links TRGV2 with TRGJ1 or TRGJ2. TCRdb is silent on the J gene; assignment here came from matching the DNA to germline. Germline trimming cut 0 bases from V and 4 bases from J; bases unmatched to any gene: 6. The length of the CDR3 is 14 residues. Germline assignment: CDR1 EGSNGY and CDR2 YDSYNSKV.

This clone is labeled medium-sized. Other DNA sequences in this specimen translate into the identical CDR3. The J gene is TRGJ1 or TRGJ2, the V gene TRGV9. The J gene, absent from TCRdb, was called here by matching the DNA to germline. In germline, CDR1 is GITISATS, CDR2 ISYDGTV (reference sequence). Germline trimming cut 2 bases from V and 4 bases from J; bases unmatched to any gene: 2. The CDR3 has 12 amino acids. CDR3 sequence (DNA): TGTGCCTTGTGGGAGGCATATTATAAGAAACTCTTT. It specifies CALWEAYYKKLF.

Judged by abundance, this clone is medium-sized. The V gene is TRGV2, the J gene TRGJP2. In the absence of a J gene in TCRdb, the DNA was matched to germline to assign it here. The CDR3 is made up of 15 amino acids. V shed 1 base, J shed 0 bases, and the junction held 2 bases outside the gene matches. The germline V gene has CDR1 EGSNGY and CDR2 YDSYNSKV. CDR3 in amino acids: CATWDGYSSDWIKTF. In DNA, the CDR3 is TGTGCCACCTGGGACGGTTATAGTAGTGATTGGATCAAGACGTTT.

By proportion, this clone is medium-sized. The identical CDR3 is also encoded by other nucleotide sequences in the sample. The chain links TRGV10 to TRGJ1 or TRGJ2. The J gene was missing in TCRdb and was found by matching the end of the DNA to germline. TRGV10 is filed as an ORF, its function uncertain. CDR3 length: 11 residues. The trim removed 8 bases at V and 4 bases at J, leaving 3 bases unmatched. The CDR3 is CAAWDYYKKLF. CDR3 bases: TGTGCTGCGTGGGACTATTATAAGAAACTCTTT.

By sample share, this clone is medium-sized. The rearrangement links TRGV8 to TRGJP2. No J gene is reported in TCRdb; it was inferred here by comparing the DNA with germline. CDR3 size: 14 residues. Germline trimming cut 6 bases from V and 1 base from J; bases unmatched to any gene: 5. CDR1 and CDR2 from the germline V gene are VENAVY and YDSYNSRV. The CDR3: CATWRPSSDWIKTF. As DNA, the CDR3 is TGTGCCACCTGGCGACCTAGTAGTGATTGGATCAAGACGTTT.

This clone appeared a few times. No J gene was called, and the V gene is TRGV10. TRGV10 is known as an ORF, though its function is uncertain. The CDR3 is made up of 9 amino acids. The CDR3 loop reads CAAWIPRLF. CDR3 nucleotides: TGTGCTGCGTGGATCCCTCGACTCTTT.

This clone is classed as medium-sized. The chain links TRGV9 to TRGJ1 or TRGJ2. Here the J gene came from matching the DNA to germline, since TCRdb omits it. The CDR3 is made up of 14 amino acids. CDR1 and CDR2 from the germline V gene are GITISATS and ISYDGTV (reference sequence). V trimming: 5 bases; J trimming: 0 bases; junction bases outside the gene matches: 7. CDR3 residues: CALWVPSNYYKKLF. The CDR3 DNA sequence: TGTGCCTTGTGGGTGCCATCGAATTATTATAAGAAACTCTTT.

This clone came up a few times. A read error likely explains why the TCRdb protein, taken from a much larger clone, differs from this DNA's translation at residue 10; the protein shown is translated from the DNA. The chain recombines TRGV10 with TRGJP1. In the absence of a J gene in TCRdb, the DNA was matched to germline to assign it here. TRGV10 is an open reading frame, and its role is uncertain. This CDR3 region has 16 residues. The CDR3 DNA reads as TGTGCTGCGTGGGACCCCCCCTTTACCATTGGTTGGTTCAAGATATTT. It is translated as CAAWDPPFTIGWFKIF.

This clone is medium-sized. The chain joins TRGV8 to TRGJP1. The J gene is not listed in TCRdb, so it was assigned here from a DNA match to germline. The CDR3 is 13 amino acids. Germline lookup yields CDR1 VENAVY and CDR2 YDSYNSRV. After removal of 3 bases from V and 8 bases from J, the junction contained 6 bases not matched to a gene. The CDR3 spells CATWDLSGWFKIF. The CDR3, as DNA: TGTGCCACCTGGGATCTATCGGGTTGGTTCAAGATATTT.

In this sample, this clone turned up a few times. TCRdb pairs this DNA with a much larger clone's protein that differs at residue 7, likely a read error; the protein shown was translated from the DNA. The chain carries TRGV8 and TRGJP2. Assignment of the J gene here rests on matching the DNA to germline, because TCRdb gives none. With V trimmed by 4 bases and J by 5 bases, 10 bases remained unmatched. The germline V gene encodes CDR1 VENAVY and CDR2 YDSYNSRV. The CDR3 is made up of 15 amino acids. The CDR3 region is CATWEGNWSDWIKTF. The DNA of the CDR3 is TGTGCCACCTGGGAAGGGAATTGGAGTGATTGGATCAAGACGTTT.

The CDR3: CATWDRPRDSSDWIKTF. The CDR3 DNA is TGTGCCACCTGGGATAGGCCGAGAGATAGTAGTGATTGGATCAAGACGTTT. This rearrangement joins TRGV8 to TRGJP2. The J gene, absent from TCRdb, was called here by matching the DNA to germline. J lost 0 bases, V lost 0 bases, and 7 bases had no gene match. The germline V gene encodes CDR1 VENAVY and CDR2 YDSYNSRV. The CDR3 is made up of 17 amino acids.

Within the sample, this clone is large (0.1 to 1%). Other DNA sequences in the sample encode the same CDR3. V and J are TRGV10 and TRGJP1. Since TCRdb gives no J gene, matching the DNA to germline was used here to assign it. TRGV10 is sorted into the ORF group, with uncertain function. Trimming cost V 8 bases and J 0 bases; bases outside gene matches: 4. The CDR3 consists of 14 residues. CDR3 DNA: TGTGCTGCGTGGGATTATACCACTGGTTGGTTCAAGATATTT. Translating it yields CAAWDYTTGWFKIF.

This clone is classed as medium-sized. The chain uses TRGV4 and TRGJ1 or TRGJ2. The J gene is not listed in TCRdb, so it was assigned here from a DNA match to germline. CDR3 size: 16 residues. With 5 bases clipped from V and 2 bases from J, the junction kept 15 bases outside the gene matches. Germline V gives CDR1 EGSTGY, CDR2 YDSYTSSV. The CDR3 DNA reads TGTGCCACCTGGGCCTCACCCAAACGGGATTATTATAAGAAACTCTTT. Its protein product is CATWASPKRDYYKKLF.

This clone rates as medium-sized. This chain connects TRGV10 to TRGJ1 or TRGJ2. The J gene was missing in TCRdb and was found by matching the end of the DNA to germline. TRGV10 belongs to the ORF category, with a function that is uncertain. Trimming cost V 10 bases and J 8 bases; bases outside gene matches: 12. The CDR3 is 12 amino acids. The CDR3 is CAALISIDKKLF. The CDR3 bases are TGTGCTGCGTTAATAAGTATCGATAAGAAACTCTTT.

By share, this clone counts as medium-sized (0.01 to 0.1%). Other DNA sequences in the same sample also yield this CDR3. The V and J genes are TRGV9 and TRGJP1. No J gene was available from TCRdb, and it was assigned here by a germline match of the DNA. CDR3 size: 13 residues. Trimming cost V 2 bases and J 5 bases; bases outside gene matches: 2. The germline gives CDR1 GITISATS, CDR2 ISYDGTV (reference sequence). Here the CDR3 DNA reads TGTGCCTTGTGGGAGGGGACTGGTTGGTTCAAGATATTT. It codes for CALWEGTGWFKIF.

In this sample, this clone is medium-sized. J is TRGJP1 and V is TRGV2. Here the J gene came from matching the DNA to germline, since TCRdb omits it. The CDR3 consists of 16 residues. Germline assignment: CDR1 EGSNGY and CDR2 YDSYNSKV. The V segment lost 0 bases and the J segment 3 bases; nucleotides outside the gene matches: 7. CDR3 sequence reads: CATWDGQSSTGWFKIF. The CDR3 nucleotides read TGTGCCACCTGGGACGGGCAGTCGTCCACTGGTTGGTTCAAGATATTT.

The rearrangement uses TRGV2 and TRGJP1. TCRdb is silent on the J gene; assignment here came from matching the DNA to germline. The length of the CDR3 is 13 residues. CDR1 and CDR2 from the germline V gene are EGSNGY and YDSYNSKV. V lost 10 bases, J lost 0 bases, and 5 bases stayed unmatched. CDR3 coding DNA: TGTGCCACTAAGAATACCACTGGTTGGTTCAAGATATTT. Translated, it gives CATKNTTGWFKIF.

Relative to its sample, this clone is medium-sized (0.01 to 0.1%). This chain joins TRGV8 and TRGJP1. TCRdb offers no J gene call, so here the DNA was matched to germline to obtain one. The CDR3 extends over 11 amino acids. Germline CDR1 VENAVY, CDR2 YDSYNSRV. Trimming at V came to 4 bases and at J to 11 bases, leaving 4 bases not matched to a gene. CDR3 region: CATWEEWFKIF. In DNA, the CDR3 is TGTGCCACCTGGGAAGAGTGGTTCAAGATATTT.

To note about this clone: TCRdb attributes to this sequence the protein of a much larger clone, which differs from the DNA translation at residue 9; a read error is likely, and the protein displayed is translated from the DNA. The CDR3 reads CAAWDSNTAGWFKIF. The CDR3 nucleotides are TGTGCTGCGTGGGATTCCAATACCGCTGGTTGGTTCAAGATATTT. This chain uses TRGV10 with TRGJP1. Germline matching of the DNA provided the J gene here, since TCRdb leaves it blank. TRGV10 is treated as an ORF (open reading frame) with a function not yet certain. The CDR3 totals 15 residues.

This clone ranks as medium-sized. The chain is built from TRGV5 and TRGJP1. In the absence of a J gene in TCRdb, the DNA was matched to germline to assign it here. V lost 0 bases, J lost 0 bases, and 1 base stayed unmatched. Looked up from germline, CDR1 is VINAFY and CDR2 is YDVSNSKD. This CDR3 region has 15 residues. Written as DNA, the CDR3 is TGTGCCACCTGGGACAGGTATACCACTGGTTGGTTCAAGATATTT. Protein product: CATWDRYTTGWFKIF.

By its share, this clone is medium-sized (0.01 to 0.1%). The chain recombines TRGV10 with TRGJP1. Matching the DNA to germline supplied the J gene, which TCRdb does not give. TRGV10 is flagged as an ORF with uncertain function. This CDR3 has 14 residues. V was clipped by 8 bases and J by 6 bases; unmatched bases: 10. CDR3 residues: CAAWDYSAGWFKIF. The DNA for the CDR3 is TGTGCTGCGTGGGATTATAGTGCTGGTTGGTTCAAGATATTT.

In the case of this clone: It is unclear where the CDR3 begins or ends on the DNA, so no DNA is shown, and the CDR3 is as TCRdb lists it. The J gene was not called, though the V gene is TRGV4. From its first to its last residue, the CDR3 has 19 amino acids. Looked up from germline, CDR1 is EGSTGY and CDR2 is YDSYTSSV. CDR3 protein: CATWEEVIIRNSLAVEQHF.

A note on this clone: The DNA is left out, because the CDR3 cannot be placed on it with certainty; the CDR3 is given as TCRdb lists it. The V gene call is TRGV3, and the J gene call is absent. Germline values: CDR1 VTNTFY, CDR2 YDVSTARD (reference sequence). With termini counted, the CDR3 has 22 amino acids. The CDR3 loop reads CATWDRPRRIIIRNSLAVEQHF.